This T cell receptor (beta chain) originates from a study of shared T cell receptors in the human thymus. The V gene lost 1 base and the J gene lost 0 bases, with 14 bases spanning the gap. CDR1 SGHDT and CDR2 YYEEEE come from the germline V gene. CDR3 length: 16 amino acids. The repertoire was sequenced with immunoSEQ multiplex PCR; TCRdb's copy has only in-frame clones and lacks some. The profile shows about 660,000 clones, around 89% of them singletons. This sample was also put to use in a study of human thymus T cells. This second study notes: Donors were healthy Finnish infants having corrective surgery for congenital heart defects.

The genes are TRBV5-6 and TRBJ2-7; D perhaps matches TRBD1 (6 bases). This sequence was found in a boy younger than two with a congenital heart defect. The sequencing sample was made of thymocytes. CDR3: CASSLLPQGLSYEQYF. The DNA for the CDR3 is TGTGCCAGCAGCTTGCTTCCTCAGGGGCTCTCCTACGAGCAGTACTTC.